This is a list of T cell receptor beta chains from one sample in a study of T-cell reconstitution after alpha-beta-depleted transplantation in children. MiXCR was run by TCRdb on the PCR reads, yielding one entry per CDR3 protein. The sample includes around 440,000 distinct CDR3 sequences, under 20% of them seen just once. This sample comprised PBMCs, mostly from graft donor cells, obtained 360 days after TCRalphabeta/CD19-depleted stem cell transplant. The receptors here all came from a boy in the first two years of life who had a stem cell transplant for Wiskott-Aldrich syndrome, so the T cells may come from the graft donor. CDR3s include the opening cysteine and the closing phenylalanine or tryptophan. The D gene is left open where the match is weak. Size is omitted from some rows. Given values are once, few, many or a class for expanded clones.

J gene | V gene | clone size | D gene | CDR3 DNA | CDR3 protein
TRBJ2-1 | TRBV6-2/TRBV6-3 | - | - | TGTGCCAGCAGTTATACCTTTACCCAGGGTAGGGATGAGCAGTTCTTC | CASSYTFTQGRDEQFF
TRBJ2-1 | TRBV2 | few | - | TGTGCCAGCAAGGACACCACAAACTACAATGAGCAGTTCTTC | CASKDTTNYNEQFF
TRBJ1-4 | TRBV12-3/TRBV12-4 | - | - | TGTGCCAGCACCAGAGGACCTGGGGGAAAACTGTTTTTT | CASTRGPGGKLFF
TRBJ2-5 | TRBV21-1 | - | - | TGTGCCAGCAGCGGCCCGGACAGGGAGGGCGAGACCCAGTACTTC | CASSGPDREGETQYF
TRBJ2-2 | TRBV1 | - | - | TGCACCAGCAGCCAAGAAAGTAACAGGCCGACCGGGGAGCTGTTTTTT | CTSSQESNRPTGELFF
TRBJ2-5 | TRBV7-9 | few | TRBD1 | TGTGCCAGCAGCTTCCCGGACAGGGACAAGACCCAGTACTTC | CASSFPDRDKTQYF
TRBJ2-2 | TRBV18 | many | TRBD1 | TGTGCCAGCTCGTCAACAGGGGCGAACACCGGGGAGCTGTTTTTT | CASSSTGANTGELFF
TRBJ1-5 | TRBV15 | few | - | TGTGCCACCAGGGACAGCCTTTATCAGCCCCAGCATTTT | CATRDSLYQPQHF
TRBJ2-7 | TRBV7-2 | few | - | TGTGCCAGCAGCTTAGCGAGGGAAAACGAGCAGTACTTC | CASSLARENEQYF
TRBJ1-2 | TRBV20-1 | few | - | TGCAGTGCTAAGGACTGGCCCTGGGGCTACACCTTC | CSAKDWPWGYTF
TRBJ2-1 | TRBV29-1 | few | - | TGCAGCGTTGTGGCATTCCCTAAATCCTACAATGAGCAGTTCTTC | CSVVAFPKSYNEQFF
TRBJ2-2 | TRBV6-1 | few | - | TGTGCCACCAAAATGACGTCATACACCGGGGAGCTGTTTTTT | CATKMTSYTGELFF
TRBJ2-7 | TRBV28 | - | - | TGTGCCAGCAGACCGAACAGGGTACCCATCTACGAGCAGTACTTC | CASRPNRVPIYEQYF
TRBJ2-1 | TRBV7-8 | many | - | TGTGCCAGCAGCTTACAGGGCGAAGATGAGCAGTTCTTC | CASSLQGEDEQFF
TRBJ2-7 | TRBV27 | - | TRBD1 | TGTGCCAGCAGTTTTAGAGCCGACAGGGGGCTCGGCGTAGGCTCCTACGAGCAGTACTTC | CASSFRADRGLGVGSYEQYF
TRBJ2-1 | TRBV27 | - | - | TGTGCCAGCAGTTTGAGGAGTAGGGTAGGTGAGCAGTTCTTC | CASSLRSRVGEQFF
TRBJ1-1 | TRBV3-1 | - | - | TGTGCCAGCAGCCCCTTCCCCCTGGACACTGAAGCTTTCTTT | CASSPFPLDTEAFF
TRBJ2-2 | TRBV5-1 | - | TRBD1 | TGCGCCAGCAGGACAGGGAGGAACACCGGGGAGCTGTTTTTT | CASRTGRNTGELFF
TRBJ2-5 | TRBV19 | - | TRBD2 | TGTGCCAGTAGTTCTCGTGGCACTAGCGGGAGTCAAGAGACCCAGTACTTC | CASSSRGTSGSQETQYF
TRBJ2-3 | TRBV29-1 | few | - | TGCAGCGTTGATGTTGTAGGGCCGGGCGGGGATACGCAGTATTTT | CSVDVVGPGGDTQYF
TRBJ2-1 | TRBV18 | few | TRBD2 | TGTGCCAGCTCACCCTCAAGAGCGGGAGGGCGGAATGAGCAGTTCTTC | CASSPSRAGGRNEQFF
TRBJ2-7 | TRBV12-3/TRBV12-4 | - | - | TGTGCCAGCAGTCCAACCAGGGTGGGCTACGAGCAGTACTTC | CASSPTRVGYEQYF
TRBJ2-7 | TRBV20-1 | - | - | TGCAGTGCTTGCTCGGACCATACCTACGAGCAGTACTTC | CSACSDHTYEQYF
TRBJ2-7 | TRBV19 | - | - | TGTGCCAGTAGTATCGACAGGAAGTACGAGCAGTACTTC | CASSIDRKYEQYF
TRBJ2-1 | TRBV3-1 | - | - | TGTGCCAGCAGCCAAGATCGGTCGAGGGGGGAGATTGGGTACAATGAGCAGTTCTTC | CASSQDRSRGEIGYNEQFF
TRBJ1-1 | TRBV7-2 | - | - | TGTGCCAGCAGCCATCGCGCGGCGTTGAACACTGAAGCTTTCTTT | CASSHRAALNTEAFF
TRBJ2-1 | TRBV7-2 | - | TRBD2 | TGTGCCAGCAGCTTCGCCGGGACTAGCGGGAATGAGCAGTTCTTC | CASSFAGTSGNEQFF
TRBJ1-4 | TRBV11-3 | once | - | TGTGCCAGCACCCCCGGCCGACAAGAGAATGAAAAACTGTTTTTT | CASTPGRQENEKLFF
TRBJ2-3 | TRBV7-9 | many | TRBD1 | TGTGCCAGCAGATCACCCCCTGGGACAGGGGACACAGATACGCAGTATTTT | CASRSPPGTGDTDTQYF
TRBJ2-5 | TRBV7-2 | - | - | TGTGCCAGCAGCATACAGCCCTTTGGGGGGGAGACCCAGTACTTC | CASSIQPFGGETQYF
TRBJ2-2 | TRBV21-1 | few | - | TGTGCCAGCCTTCGGGACTTCCATACGATCGGGGAGCTGTTTTTT | CASLRDFHTIGELFF
TRBJ1-3 | TRBV7-2 | - | - | TGTGCCAGCAGCTTAGCCCCAGGGTCCTCTGGAAACACCATATATTTT | CASSLAPGSSGNTIYF
TRBJ2-2 | TRBV10-3 | few | TRBD1 | TGTGCCGCGGGACAGGGGAACACCGGGGAGCTGTTTTTT | CAAGQGNTGELFF
TRBJ2-3 | TRBV2 | - | TRBD2 | TGTGCCAGCAGTGAGACTAGCGCAGATACGCAGTATTTT | CASSETSADTQYF
TRBJ2-1 | TRBV20-1 | few | - | TGCAGTGCTAGTCAAAGCGCGCAGGATGAGCAGTTCTTC | CSASQSAQDEQFF
TRBJ2-2 | TRBV2 | few | - | TGTGCCAGCAGCCCCAAGGCGGGCAGCTACACCGGGGAGCTGTTTTTT | CASSPKAGSYTGELFF
TRBJ2-5 | TRBV7-2 | - | TRBD2 | TGTGCCAGCAGCTTAGTTAGAGCGGGGGGGCCGGAGACCCAGTACTTC | CASSLVRAGGPETQYF
TRBJ2-1 | TRBV20-1 | many | - | TGCAGTGCTAGATGGGGCAGGGATGGTAGCAATGAGCAGTTCTTC | CSARWGRDGSNEQFF
TRBJ1-2 | TRBV6-5 | - | - | TGTGCCAGCAGTTACCCGAGGACGTATTATGGCTACACCTTC | CASSYPRTYYGYTF
TRBJ2-3 | TRBV7-2 | - | - | TGTGCCAGCAGCCCGGGACTGGCTTATAGCACAGATACGCAGTATTTT | CASSPGLAYSTDTQYF
TRBJ2-1 | TRBV5-1 | few | TRBD1 | TGCGCCAGCAGGGACAGGTTCAATGAGCAGTTCTTC | CASRDRFNEQFF
TRBJ2-1 | TRBV10-2 | - | TRBD2 | TGCGCCAGCAAGCCGGAGGGTACTAGCGCTAATGAGCAGTTCTTC | CASKPEGTSANEQFF